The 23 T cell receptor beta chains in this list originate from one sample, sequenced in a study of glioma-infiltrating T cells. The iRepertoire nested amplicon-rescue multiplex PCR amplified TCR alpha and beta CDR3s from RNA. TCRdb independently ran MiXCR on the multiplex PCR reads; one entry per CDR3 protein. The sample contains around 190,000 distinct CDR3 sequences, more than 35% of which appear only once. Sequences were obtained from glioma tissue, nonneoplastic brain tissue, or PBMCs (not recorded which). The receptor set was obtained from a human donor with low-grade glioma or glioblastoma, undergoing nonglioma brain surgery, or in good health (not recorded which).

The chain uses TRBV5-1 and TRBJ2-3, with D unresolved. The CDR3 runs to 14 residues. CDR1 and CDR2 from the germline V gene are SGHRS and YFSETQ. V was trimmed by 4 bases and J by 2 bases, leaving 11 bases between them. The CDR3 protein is CASSAQRTTDTQYF. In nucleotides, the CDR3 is TGCGCCAGCAGCGCACAGCGTACCACAGATACGCAGTATTTT.

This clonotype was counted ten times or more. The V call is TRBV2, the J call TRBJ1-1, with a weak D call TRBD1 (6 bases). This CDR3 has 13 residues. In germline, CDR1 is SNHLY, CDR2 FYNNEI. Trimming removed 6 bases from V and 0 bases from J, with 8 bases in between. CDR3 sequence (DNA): TGTGCCAGCAGCCAGGGGCTGAACACTGAAGCTTTCTTT. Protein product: CASSQGLNTEAFF. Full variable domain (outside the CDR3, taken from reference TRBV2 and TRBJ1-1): EPEVTQTPSHQVTQMGQEVILRCVPISNHLYFYWYRQILGQKVEFLVSFYNNEISEKSEIFDDQFSVERPDGSNFTLKIRSTKLEDSAMYFCASSQGLNTEAFFGQGTRLTVV.

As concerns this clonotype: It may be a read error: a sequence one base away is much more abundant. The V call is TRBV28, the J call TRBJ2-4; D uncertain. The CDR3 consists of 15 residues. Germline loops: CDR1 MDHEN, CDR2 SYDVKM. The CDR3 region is CAISSPFAIKNIQYF. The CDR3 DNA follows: TGTGCCATCAGTTCCCCCTTTGCGATCAAAAACATTCAGTACTTC.

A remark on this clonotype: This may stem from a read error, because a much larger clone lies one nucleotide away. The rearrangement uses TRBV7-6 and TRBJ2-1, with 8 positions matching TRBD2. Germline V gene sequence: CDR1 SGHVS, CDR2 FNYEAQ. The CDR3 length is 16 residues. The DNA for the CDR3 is TGTGCCAGCAGTACGGGTCCGGGAGGGCCCAACAATGACCAGTTCTTC. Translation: CASSTGPGGPNNDQFF.

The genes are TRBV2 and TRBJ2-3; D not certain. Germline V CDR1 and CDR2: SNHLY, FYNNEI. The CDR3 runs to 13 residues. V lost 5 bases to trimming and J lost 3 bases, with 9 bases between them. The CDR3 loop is CASSYFYTDTQYF. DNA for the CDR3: TGTGCCAGCAGTTACTTTTATACAGATACGCAGTATTTT. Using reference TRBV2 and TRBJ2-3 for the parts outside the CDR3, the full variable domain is EPEVTQTPSHQVTQMGQEVILRCVPISNHLYFYWYRQILGQKVEFLVSFYNNEISEKSEIFDDQFSVERPDGSNFTLKIRSTKLEDSAMYFCASSYFYTDTQYFGPGTRLTVL.

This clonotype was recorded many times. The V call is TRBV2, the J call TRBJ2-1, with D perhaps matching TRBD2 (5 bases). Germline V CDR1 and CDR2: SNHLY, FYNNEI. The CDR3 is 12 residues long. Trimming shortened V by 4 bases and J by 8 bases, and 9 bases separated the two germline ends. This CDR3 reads CASSAGIYEQFF. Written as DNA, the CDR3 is TGTGCCAGCAGTGCCGGGATCTATGAGCAGTTCTTC.

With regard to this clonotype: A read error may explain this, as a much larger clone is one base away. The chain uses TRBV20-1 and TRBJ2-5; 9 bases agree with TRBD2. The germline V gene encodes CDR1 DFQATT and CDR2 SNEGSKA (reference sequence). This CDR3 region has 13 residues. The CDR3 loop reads CIPGTSLQETQYF. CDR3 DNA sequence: TGCATCCCCGGGACTAGCCTTCAAGAGACCCAGTACTTC.

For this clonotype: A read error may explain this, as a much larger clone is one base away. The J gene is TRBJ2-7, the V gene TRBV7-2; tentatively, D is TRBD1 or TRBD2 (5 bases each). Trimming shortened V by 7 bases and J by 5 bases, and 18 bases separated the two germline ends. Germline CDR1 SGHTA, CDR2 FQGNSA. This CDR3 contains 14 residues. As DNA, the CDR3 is TGTGCCAGCATCCAAGGGGTGCGAGGGAACGAGCAGTACTTC. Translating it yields CASIQGVRGNEQYF.

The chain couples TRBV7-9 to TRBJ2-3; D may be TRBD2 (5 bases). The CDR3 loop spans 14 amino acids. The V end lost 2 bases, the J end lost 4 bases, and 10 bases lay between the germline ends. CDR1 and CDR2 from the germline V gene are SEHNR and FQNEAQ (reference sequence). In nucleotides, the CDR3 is TGTGCCAGCAGCTTACTAGCCGTCCCAGATACGCAGTATTTT. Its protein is CASSLLAVPDTQYF. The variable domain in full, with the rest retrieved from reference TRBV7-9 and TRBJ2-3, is DTGVSQNPRHKITKRGQNVTFRCDPISEHNRLYWYRQTLGQGPEFLTYFQNEAQLEKSRLLSDRFSAERPKGSFSTLEIQRTEQGDSAMYLCASSLLAVPDTQYFGPGTRLTVL.

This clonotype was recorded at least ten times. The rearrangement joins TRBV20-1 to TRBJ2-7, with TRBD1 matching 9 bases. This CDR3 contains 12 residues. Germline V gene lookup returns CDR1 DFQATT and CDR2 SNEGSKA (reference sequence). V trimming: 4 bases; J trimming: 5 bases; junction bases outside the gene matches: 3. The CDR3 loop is CSATGQGDEQYF. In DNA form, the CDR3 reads TGCAGTGCTACGGGACAGGGAGACGAGCAGTACTTC.

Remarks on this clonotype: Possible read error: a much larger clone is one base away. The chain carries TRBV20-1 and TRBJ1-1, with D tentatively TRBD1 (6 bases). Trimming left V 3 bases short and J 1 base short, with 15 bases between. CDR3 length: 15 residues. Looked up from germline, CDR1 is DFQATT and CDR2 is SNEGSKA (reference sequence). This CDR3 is CSASPPGHKNTEAFF. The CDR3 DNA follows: TGCAGTGCTAGCCCTCCGGGACATAAGAACACTGAAGCTTTCTTT.

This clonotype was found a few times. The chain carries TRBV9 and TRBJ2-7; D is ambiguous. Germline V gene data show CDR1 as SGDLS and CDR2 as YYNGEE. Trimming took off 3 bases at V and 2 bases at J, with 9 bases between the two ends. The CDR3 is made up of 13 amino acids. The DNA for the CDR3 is TGTGCCAGCAGCGGTAACTCCCCCTACGAGCAGTACTTC. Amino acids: CASSGNSPYEQYF.

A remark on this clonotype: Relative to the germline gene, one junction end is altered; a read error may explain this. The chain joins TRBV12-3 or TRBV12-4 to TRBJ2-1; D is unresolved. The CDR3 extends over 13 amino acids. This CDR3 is CACNADNYNEKFF. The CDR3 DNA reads TGTGCCTGCAACGCCGACAACTACAATGAGAAGTTCTTC.

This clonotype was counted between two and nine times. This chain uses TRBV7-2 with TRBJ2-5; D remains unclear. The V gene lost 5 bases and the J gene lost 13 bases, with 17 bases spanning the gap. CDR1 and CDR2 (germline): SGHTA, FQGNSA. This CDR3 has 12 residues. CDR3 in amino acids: CASSLDRVASYF. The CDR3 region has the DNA TGTGCCAGCAGCCTGGATCGGGTAGCCTCGTACTTC. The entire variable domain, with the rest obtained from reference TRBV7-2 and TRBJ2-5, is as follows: GAGVSQSPSNKVTEKGKDVELRCDPISGHTALYWYRQSLGQGLEFLIYFQGNSAPDKSGLPSDRFSAERTGGSVSTLTIQRTQQEDSAVYLCASSLDRVASYFGPGTRLLVL.

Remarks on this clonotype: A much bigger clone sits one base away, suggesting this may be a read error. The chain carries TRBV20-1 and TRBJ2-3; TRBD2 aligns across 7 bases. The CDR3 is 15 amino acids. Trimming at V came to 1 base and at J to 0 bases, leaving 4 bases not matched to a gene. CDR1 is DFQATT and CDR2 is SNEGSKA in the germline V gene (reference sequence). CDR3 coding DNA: TGCAGTGCTAGAGGGGATAGCGGGAGCACAGATACGCAGTATTTT. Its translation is CSARGDSGSTDTQYF.

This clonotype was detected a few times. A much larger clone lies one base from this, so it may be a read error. CDR3 DNA: TGTGCCAGCAGTTGGGGCCGTCGAGGGGGGAATTACGAGCAGTACTTC. This gives the protein CASSWGRRGGNYEQYF. The rearrangement joins TRBV12-3 or TRBV12-4 to TRBJ2-7; tentatively, D is TRBD1 or TRBD2 (6 bases each). CDR3 length: 16 residues. V lost 4 bases and J 4 bases, leaving 20 bases between the germline ends.

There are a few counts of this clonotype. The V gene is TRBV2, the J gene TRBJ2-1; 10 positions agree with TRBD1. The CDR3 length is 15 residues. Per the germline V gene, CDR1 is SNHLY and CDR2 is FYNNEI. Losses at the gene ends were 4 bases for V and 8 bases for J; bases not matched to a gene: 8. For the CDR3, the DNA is TGTGCCAGCAGTGCCGGCGGGACAGGGGCACATGAGCAGTTCTTC. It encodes CASSAGGTGAHEQFF.

For the CDR3, the DNA is TGTGCCAGTACCCCCATATATGTATTAAATCAGCCCCAGCATTTT. It yields the protein CASTPIYVLNQPQHF. This sequence joins TRBV19 and TRBJ1-5; no definite D call. Germline CDR1 and CDR2: LNHDA and SQIVND (reference sequence). This CDR3 is 15 amino acids long. The V and J ends lost 7 bases and 4 bases respectively, with 17 bases between them.

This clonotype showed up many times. CDR3 sequence: CASSFSNQPQHF. The CDR3 DNA is TGTGCCAGCAGCTTTAGCAATCAGCCCCAGCATTTT. The rearrangement joins TRBV7-8 to TRBJ1-5; the D is unclear. Germline V gene sequence: CDR1 SGHVS, CDR2 FQNEAQ. V lost 3 bases and J 0 bases, leaving 0 bases between the germline ends. The CDR3 is 12 amino acids. The complete variable domain, with remaining parts taken from reference TRBV7-8 and TRBJ1-5, reads GAGVSQSPRYKVAKRGQDVALRCDPISGHVSLFWYQQALGQGPEFLTYFQNEAQLDKSGLPSDRFFAERPEGSVSTLKIQRTQQEDSAVYLCASSFSNQPQHFGDGTRLSIL.

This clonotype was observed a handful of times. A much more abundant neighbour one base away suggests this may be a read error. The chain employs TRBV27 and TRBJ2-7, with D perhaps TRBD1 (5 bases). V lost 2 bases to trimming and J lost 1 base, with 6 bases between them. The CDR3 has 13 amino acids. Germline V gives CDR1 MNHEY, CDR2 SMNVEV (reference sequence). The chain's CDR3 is CASSLRTSYEQYF. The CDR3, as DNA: TGTGCCAGCAGTTTAAGGACATCCTACGAGCAGTACTTC.

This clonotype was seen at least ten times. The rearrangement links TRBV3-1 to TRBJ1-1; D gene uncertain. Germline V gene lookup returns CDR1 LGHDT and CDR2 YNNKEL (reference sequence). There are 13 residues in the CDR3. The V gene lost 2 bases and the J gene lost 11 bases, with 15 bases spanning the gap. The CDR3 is CASSQRNPPSAFF. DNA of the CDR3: TGTGCCAGCAGCCAAAGGAACCCCCCGTCGGCTTTCTTT.

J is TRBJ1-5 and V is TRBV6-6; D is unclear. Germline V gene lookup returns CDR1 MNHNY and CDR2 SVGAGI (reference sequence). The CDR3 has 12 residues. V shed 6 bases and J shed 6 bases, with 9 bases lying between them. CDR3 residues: CASRRRGQPQHF. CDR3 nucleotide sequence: TGTGCCAGCAGACGACGGGGTCAGCCCCAGCATTTT.

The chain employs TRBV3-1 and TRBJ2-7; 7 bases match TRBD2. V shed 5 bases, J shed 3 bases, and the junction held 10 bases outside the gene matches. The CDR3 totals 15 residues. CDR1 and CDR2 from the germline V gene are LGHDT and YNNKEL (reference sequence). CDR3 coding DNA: TGTGCCAGCAGCGGGGCCCTAGCGGCAGTCTACGAGCAGTACTTC. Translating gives CASSGALAAVYEQYF.